The 18 T cell receptor beta chains below all came from one sample that was sequenced in a study of T cells expressing NK-cell markers. TCRdb reprocessed the 5' RACE reads; each CDR3 protein has one entry and no DNA is given. Recorded for this sample: 200,000 to 300,000 distinct CDR3 sequences. Sequenced input: blood T cells: a sorted CD56 or NKG2C T cell subset, CD4+ or CD8+ T cells, or bulk PBMC T cells (not recorded which). The receptors stem from a man aged 18 to 29 in good health.

The chain links TRBV6-1 to TRBJ2-1; TCRdb's D gene call, TRBD2, goes unchecked for lack of DNA. Germline values: CDR1 MNHNS, CDR2 SASEGT. The CDR3 runs 15 residues. CDR3 protein: CASRPSSGLYNEQFF.

The chain has TRBV5-1 and TRBJ1-1; TCRdb designates TRBD1, a call that cannot be tested without DNA. CDR3 length: 15 residues. The germline CDR1 and CDR2 sequences are SGHRS and YFSETQ. The CDR3 reads CASSGGQGGHTEAFF. The full variable domain, with the rest looked up from reference TRBV5-1 and TRBJ1-1, is KAGVTQTPRYLIKTRGQQVTLSCSPISGHRSVSWYQQTPGQGLQFLFEYFSETQRNKGNFPGRFSGRQFSNSRSEMNVSTLELGDSALYLCASSGGQGGHTEAFFGQGTRLTVV.

This chain joins TRBV2 and TRBJ1-1. This CDR3 comprises 14 residues. Germline V lookup: CDR1 SNHLY, CDR2 FYNNEI. CDR3 residues: CASSHDRLNTEAFF.

The chain has TRBV12-3 or TRBV12-4 and TRBJ1-5; TCRdb lists TRBD1, though no DNA is available to test this call. The CDR3 sequence is 14 residues long. This CDR3 is CASSMDRVDQPQHF.

The chain uses TRBV20-1 and TRBJ2-7; there is no DNA to check the TCRdb D call of TRBD1. This CDR3 is 12 amino acids long. The germline V gene has CDR1 DFQATT and CDR2 SNEGSKA (reference sequence). The CDR3 spells CSASDTSYEQYF.

The chain recombines TRBV18 with TRBJ2-7. CDR1 and CDR2 from the germline V gene are KGHSH and LQKENI. The CDR3 extends over 16 amino acids. CDR3: CASSPPETAVTYEQYF.

The rearrangement links TRBV7-2 to TRBJ2-1; the TCRdb call, TRBD2, lacks DNA for checking. The CDR3 length is 15 residues. Germline CDR1 SGHTA, CDR2 FQGNSA. CDR3 amino acids: CASSQIAGVYNEQFF.

J is TRBJ2-7 and V is TRBV4-2; the D call from TCRdb, TRBD1, cannot be confirmed without DNA. The germline gives CDR1 LGHNA, CDR2 YNFKEQ. The CDR3 length is 16 residues. CDR3 region: CASSRVGGGVPYEQYF.

The V call is TRBV11-2, the J call TRBJ2-1; TCRdb reports TRBD2, a call that lacks DNA to check it against. Germline values: CDR1 SGHAT, CDR2 FQNNGV. The CDR3 spans 16 residues. The CDR3 protein is CASSAGRGGKDNEQFF.

The chain combines TRBV6-5 with TRBJ2-1; TCRdb calls TRBD1, which cannot be checked without DNA. This CDR3 is 16 amino acids long. Germline CDR1 and CDR2: MNHEY and SVGAGI. The CDR3 loop is CASSYEGRVSYNEQFF.

The V call is TRBV6-1, the J call TRBJ1-3; TCRdb gives TRBD1 as the D gene, but with no DNA this cannot be confirmed. Germline CDR1 reads MNHNS; CDR2 reads SASEGT. The CDR3 extends over 17 amino acids. The CDR3 spells CASSTYGTPTSGNTIYF.

V usage is TRBV4-2 and J usage is TRBJ2-2; TCRdb reports TRBD2, a call that lacks DNA to check it against. The CDR3 runs 18 residues. Germline V gene lookup returns CDR1 LGHNA and CDR2 YNFKEQ. CDR3 amino acids: CASSQDGLAGLYTGELFF.

The V gene is TRBV12-3 or TRBV12-4, the J gene TRBJ2-5; lacking DNA, the TRBD1 call made by TCRdb goes unchecked. This CDR3 comprises 15 residues. The CDR3 region is CASTPGRGRSETQYF.

This chain joins TRBV12-3 or TRBV12-4 and TRBJ1-5; checking the TCRdb D call of TRBD1 is not possible without DNA. The CDR3 consists of 13 residues. CDR3 residues: CATSPGRLQPQHF.

The chain combines TRBV7-2 with TRBJ2-5; the TRBD1 assignment by TCRdb is unverifiable without DNA. Germline CDR1 and CDR2: SGHTA and FQGNSA. The CDR3 has 15 amino acids. The CDR3 spells CASSLAPGRQETQYF.

This chain joins TRBV5-5 and TRBJ2-7; TCRdb names TRBD1, which stays unverified in the absence of DNA. From germline, CDR1 is SGHKS and CDR2 YYEKEE (reference sequence). The CDR3 is 14 amino acids. The chain's CDR3 is CASSRDRKLYEQYF.

This chain links TRBV12-3 or TRBV12-4 with TRBJ2-7; with no DNA, the TCRdb D assignment of TRBD1 cannot be verified. The CDR3 runs 15 residues. CDR3 region: CAPRSGGQRSYEQYF.

This chain joins TRBV12-3 or TRBV12-4 and TRBJ2-2; checking the TCRdb D call of TRBD2 is not possible without DNA. The CDR3 extends over 13 amino acids. CDR3: CASSTSGKGELFF.